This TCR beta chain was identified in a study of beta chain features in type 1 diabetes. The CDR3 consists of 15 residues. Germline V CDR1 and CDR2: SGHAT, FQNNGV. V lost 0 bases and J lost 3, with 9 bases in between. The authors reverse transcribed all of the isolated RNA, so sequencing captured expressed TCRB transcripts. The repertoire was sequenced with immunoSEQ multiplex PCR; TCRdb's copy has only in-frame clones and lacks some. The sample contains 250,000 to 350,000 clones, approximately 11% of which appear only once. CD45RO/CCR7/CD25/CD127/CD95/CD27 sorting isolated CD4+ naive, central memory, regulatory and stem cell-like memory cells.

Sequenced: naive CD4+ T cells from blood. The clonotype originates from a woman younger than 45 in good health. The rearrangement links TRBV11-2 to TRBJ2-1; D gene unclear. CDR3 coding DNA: TGTGCCAGCAGCTTAGATCTACAGTACTACAATGAGCAGTTCTTC. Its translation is CASSLDLQYYNEQFF.